The 26 T cell receptor beta chains below come from one sample, sequenced in a study of CD8 T cells in Susac syndrome. cDNA came from about 0.46 to 1 ug RNA primed by random hexamers. TCRdb analysed the immunoSEQ multiplex PCR reads with MiXCR anew, one entry per CDR3 protein. Of fewer than 150,000 distinct CDR3 sequences in the sample, approximately 90% were seen once. Sequencing was carried out using CD8+ T cells from PBMCs. The receptors were gathered from a human donor with multiple sclerosis.

The chain links TRBV27 to TRBJ2-2; 10 nucleotides line up with TRBD1. CDR1 and CDR2 from the germline V gene are MNHEY and SMNVEV (reference sequence). V was pared by 2 bases and J by 7 bases, with 10 bases of the junction left unmatched. CDR3 size: 17 residues. DNA for the CDR3: TGTGCCAGCAGTTTACCCCCCGGGACAGGGGCCCACGGGGAGCTGTTTTTT. It codes for CASSLPPGTGAHGELFF.

The J gene is TRBJ2-7, the V gene TRBV5-4; D is unresolved. In germline, CDR1 is SGHNT, CDR2 YYREEE (reference sequence). This CDR3 has 14 amino acids. V shed 2 bases and J shed 1 base, with 10 bases lying between them. DNA for the CDR3: TGTGCCAGCAGCTTAGGGTCCCTTTCCTACGAGCAGTACTTC. Translating it yields CASSLGSLSYEQYF.

This chain links TRBV27 with TRBJ2-3; tentative D call: TRBD1 (5 bases). The CDR3 length is 14 residues. The germline V gene encodes CDR1 MNHEY and CDR2 SMNVEV (reference sequence). V was cut by 6 bases and J by 0 bases, with 10 bases left in between. The CDR3 region is CASRTGFSTDTQYF. The DNA of the CDR3 is TGTGCCAGCAGAACAGGTTTCAGCACAGATACGCAGTATTTT.

This clonotype was found once. V usage is TRBV2 and J usage is TRBJ1-2, with 7 bases fitting TRBD1. The CDR3 is 14 amino acids. J gave up 7 bases and V 2 bases, and 7 bases lay outside the gene matches. Germline lookup yields CDR1 SNHLY and CDR2 FYNNEI. This CDR3 reads CASSETGQQAGYTF. The CDR3 region has the DNA TGTGCCAGCAGTGAAACGGGACAGCAGGCTGGCTACACCTTC.

The genes are TRBV7-9 and TRBJ2-1; 9 positions match TRBD2. Germline CDR1 SEHNR, CDR2 FQNEAQ (reference sequence). This CDR3 region has 15 residues. J was trimmed by 5 bases and V by 3 bases; bases with no gene match: 5. CDR3 amino acids: CASSFPSGANNEQFF. The CDR3 region has the DNA TGTGCCAGCAGCTTCCCTAGCGGGGCAAACAATGAGCAGTTCTTC.

The V gene is TRBV29-1, the J gene TRBJ1-2, with a possible D match to TRBD1 (5 bases). The length of the CDR3 is 16 residues. With 7 bases removed from V and 6 bases from J, the gap between germline ends came to 27 bases. The germline V gene encodes CDR1 SQVTM and CDR2 ANQGSEA. CDR3 DNA sequence: TGCAGCGCCCAGGTATCAGGGCTATACCTGGTCGATGGCTACACCTTC. Translation gives CSAQVSGLYLVDGYTF.

This chain uses TRBV30 with TRBJ1-5; possibly TRBD1 for D (5 bases). Looked up from germline, CDR1 is GTSNPN and CDR2 is SVGIG (reference sequence). CDR3 length: 17 amino acids. The V end lost 5 bases, the J end lost 7 bases, and 27 bases lay between the germline ends. The CDR3 reads CAWALQIPGLWGQPQHF. The CDR3 DNA sequence: TGTGCCTGGGCCCTCCAAATTCCGGGACTCTGGGGGCAGCCCCAGCATTTT. The variable domain in full, with the rest retrieved from reference TRBV30 and TRBJ1-5, is SQTIHQWPATLVQPVGSPLSLECTVEGTSNPNLYWYRQAAGRGLQLLFYSVGIGQISSEVPQNLSASRPQDRQFILSSKKLLLSDSGFYLCAWALQIPGLWGQPQHFGDGTRLSIL.

This chain connects TRBV5-4 to TRBJ1-3; D ambiguous. CDR3 length: 14 amino acids. CDR1 and CDR2 (germline): SGHNT, YYREEE (reference sequence). Trimming cost V 3 bases and J 1 base, with 8 bases left between them. CDR3 in DNA: TGTGCCAGCAGCTCCCCTGGGTCTGGAAACACCATATATTTT. It codes for CASSSPGSGNTIYF. The full variable domain, completed using reference TRBV5-4 and TRBJ1-3, is ETGVTQSPTHLIKTRGQQVTLRCSSQSGHNTVSWYQQALGQGPQFIFQYYREEENGRGNFPPRFSGLQFPNYSSELNVNALELDDSALYLCASSSPGSGNTIYFGEGSWLTVV.

This clonotype was detected a few times. The rearrangement joins TRBV14 to TRBJ2-1; TRBD2 matches 9 bases. The CDR3 has 15 residues. V dropped 6 bases and J dropped 6; count of bases not matched to a gene: 9. The germline V gene encodes CDR1 SGHDN and CDR2 FVKESK. CDR3: CASSQRAREGNEQFF. The CDR3 region has the DNA TGTGCCAGCAGTCAGCGAGCGCGGGAGGGCAATGAGCAGTTCTTC. Full variable domain (outside the CDR3, taken from reference TRBV14 and TRBJ2-1): EAGVTQFPSHSVIEKGQTVTLRCDPISGHDNLYWYRRVMGKEIKFLLHFVKESKQDESGMPNNRFLAERTGGTYSTLKVQPAELEDSGVYFCASSQRAREGNEQFFGPGTRLTVL.

The chain carries TRBV7-9 and TRBJ1-1; D ambiguous. With 6 bases removed from V and 0 bases from J, the gap between germline ends came to 14 bases. This CDR3 contains 15 residues. Germline lookup yields CDR1 SEHNR and CDR2 FQNEAQ (reference sequence). The chain's CDR3 is CASRSGGGLNTEAFF. The CDR3 nucleotides read TGTGCCAGCAGATCCGGAGGCGGATTGAACACTGAAGCTTTCTTT.

The chain employs TRBV23-1 and TRBJ2-7; D not certain. TRBV23-1 is labeled an ORF, and its function is uncertain. The CDR3 runs 15 residues. The V gene lost 4 bases and the J gene lost 4 bases, with 17 bases spanning the gap. The DNA for the CDR3 is TGCGCCAGCAGTCCTGAACTCCCGTCCCCTTACGAGCAGTACTTC. This encodes CASSPELPSPYEQYF.

The V call is TRBV29-1, the J call TRBJ1-1; D ambiguous. Germline V gives CDR1 SQVTM, CDR2 ANQGSEA. This CDR3 comprises 11 residues. The V end lost 4 bases, the J end lost 2 bases, and 5 bases lay between the germline ends. The CDR3 protein is CSVAENTEAFF. The CDR3 coding sequence is TGCAGCGTTGCGGAAAACACTGAAGCTTTCTTT.

V and J are TRBV6-2 or TRBV6-3 and TRBJ2-3; D unresolved. Germline CDR1 is MNHEY and CDR2 is SVGEGT. V lost 2 bases to trimming and J lost 0 bases, with 3 bases between them. The CDR3 has 13 amino acids. The chain's CDR3 is CASSYLSTDTQYF. In DNA form, the CDR3 reads TGTGCCAGCAGTTACCTTAGCACAGATACGCAGTATTTT.

The rearrangement uses TRBV6-5 and TRBJ1-2, with D unresolved. V was pared by 0 bases and J by 2 bases, with 4 bases between. The CDR3 is 13 residues long. From germline, CDR1 is MNHEY and CDR2 SVGAGI. The CDR3 DNA sequence: TGTGCCAGCAGTTACTCGGGCAACTATGGCTACACCTTC. This encodes CASSYSGNYGYTF.

This clonotype was detected only a few times. This rearrangement joins TRBV11-2 to TRBJ2-7; the match to TRBD2 covers 7 bases. V lost 6 bases and J lost 0; bases outside the gene matches: 2. CDR3 size: 13 residues. CDR1 SGHAT and CDR2 FQNNGV come from the germline V gene. The CDR3 spells CASSLAASYEQYF. Written as DNA, the CDR3 is TGTGCCAGCAGTCTAGCGGCCTCCTACGAGCAGTACTTC.

The chain uses TRBV12-5 and TRBJ2-7; D remains unclear. V lost 5 bases, J lost 5 bases, and 13 bases lay in between. The CDR3 length is 13 residues. Per the germline V gene, CDR1 is LGHNT and CDR2 is FRNRAP. The CDR3 here is CASGLGPGDEQYF. CDR3 nucleotide sequence: TGTGCTAGTGGTCTCGGGCCTGGGGACGAGCAGTACTTC.

This rearrangement joins TRBV20-1 to TRBJ2-5; 7 bases map to TRBD2. V lost 1 base to trimming and J lost 5 bases; unmatched junction nucleotides: 16. CDR3 length: 17 residues. The V gene's germline CDR1 is DFQATT and CDR2 SNEGSKA (reference sequence). The CDR3 DNA is TGCAGTGCTAGAGTAAGACCAGGTCGCGGGAGAGACGAGACCCAGTACTTC. Translation gives CSARVRPGRGRDETQYF.

The chain is built from TRBV14 and TRBJ2-1; TRBD2 matches 7 bases. The CDR3 length is 14 residues. V shed 3 bases, J shed 9 bases, and the junction held 8 bases outside the gene matches. Per germline, CDR1 SGHDN and CDR2 FVKESK. The CDR3 nucleotides are TGTGCCAGCAGCCACTGGGGAGGGCCGGTTGAGCAGTTCTTC. Its protein is CASSHWGGPVEQFF.

This clonotype was seen a single time. This chain joins TRBV7-2 and TRBJ2-3; D could derive from TRBD1 or TRBD2 (5 bases each). CDR1 is SGHTA, CDR2 FQGNSA, per germline. This CDR3 is 15 amino acids long. V gave up 5 bases and J gave up 4 bases, with 16 bases separating them. CDR3 region: CASSLDGGPADTQYF. The CDR3 region has the DNA TGTGCCAGCAGCCTCGATGGGGGTCCGGCAGATACGCAGTATTTT. Supplemented by reference TRBV7-2 and TRBJ2-3, the full variable domain reads GAGVSQSPSNKVTEKGKDVELRCDPISGHTALYWYRQSLGQGLEFLIYFQGNSAPDKSGLPSDRFSAERTGGSVSTLTIQRTQQEDSAVYLCASSLDGGPADTQYFGPGTRLTVL.

The chain links TRBV7-8 to TRBJ2-2, with 8 bases fitting TRBD2. Germline V CDR1 and CDR2: SGHVS, FQNEAQ. V dropped 4 bases and J dropped 4; count of bases not matched to a gene: 8. The CDR3 loop spans 16 amino acids. The CDR3 is CASSYLTSGVTGELFF. The CDR3 DNA follows: TGTGCCAGCAGCTACCTAACTAGCGGAGTCACCGGGGAGCTGTTTTTT.

The chain employs TRBV5-6 and TRBJ2-2, with D uncertain. The CDR3 is made up of 14 amino acids. Germline values: CDR1 SGHDT, CDR2 YYEEEE. V shed 0 bases and J shed 1 base, with 4 bases lying between them. In DNA, the CDR3 is TGTGCCAGCAGCTTGGTGATGAACACCGGGGAGCTGTTTTTT. Encoded protein: CASSLVMNTGELFF. Looking up the rest from reference TRBV5-6 and TRBJ2-2 gives the full variable domain: DAGVTQSPTHLIKTRGQQVTLRCSPKSGHDTVSWYQQALGQGPQFIFQYYEEEERQRGNFPDRFSGHQFPNYSSELNVNALLLGDSALYLCASSLVMNTGELFFGEGSRLTVL.

The chain is built from TRBV10-3 and TRBJ2-3; D is ambiguous. Trimming pared 0 bases from V and 4 bases from J, leaving 5 bases between. Germline V gene data show CDR1 as ENHRY and CDR2 as SYGVKD. This CDR3 is built from 13 residues. CDR3 bases: TGTGCCATCAGTGAGTCGGCTGCAGATACGCAGTATTTT. It is translated as CAISESAADTQYF.

J is TRBJ2-7 and V is TRBV27; D unresolved. Trimming stripped 4 bases from V and 0 bases from J, with 10 bases between. Germline V CDR1 and CDR2: MNHEY, SMNVEV (reference sequence). The CDR3 consists of 14 residues. DNA of the CDR3: TGTGCCAGCAGTTCCTCGGCCGCCTCCTACGAGCAGTACTTC. Amino acids: CASSSSAASYEQYF.

The rearrangement uses TRBV2 and TRBJ2-3; 8 bases fit TRBD2. V was clipped by 6 bases and J by 0 bases; unmatched bases: 5. This CDR3 spans 15 amino acids. Looked up from germline, CDR1 is SNHLY and CDR2 is FYNNEI. Here the CDR3 DNA reads TGTGCCAGCAGGGTATCTAGCGGGAGCACAGATACGCAGTATTTT. Translated: CASRVSSGSTDTQYF.

The chain uses TRBV6-2 or TRBV6-3 and TRBJ2-7; TRBD2 aligns across 9 bases. V was pared by 5 bases and J by 0 bases, with 2 bases of the junction left unmatched. The CDR3 has 14 amino acids. Germline CDR1 reads MNHEY; CDR2 reads SVGEGT. CDR3 sequence: CASSEAGGSYEQYF. The CDR3 region has the DNA TGTGCCAGCAGTGAAGCGGGGGGCTCCTACGAGCAGTACTTC.

The genes are TRBV3-1 and TRBJ2-2, with unresolved D. The CDR3 is 15 amino acids. Per germline, CDR1 LGHDT and CDR2 YNNKEL (reference sequence). The V end was cut by 2 bases, the J end by 0 bases, with 7 bases between. This chain's CDR3 is CASSQRQTNTGELFF. DNA for the CDR3: TGTGCCAGCAGCCAAAGGCAGACGAACACCGGGGAGCTGTTTTTT.